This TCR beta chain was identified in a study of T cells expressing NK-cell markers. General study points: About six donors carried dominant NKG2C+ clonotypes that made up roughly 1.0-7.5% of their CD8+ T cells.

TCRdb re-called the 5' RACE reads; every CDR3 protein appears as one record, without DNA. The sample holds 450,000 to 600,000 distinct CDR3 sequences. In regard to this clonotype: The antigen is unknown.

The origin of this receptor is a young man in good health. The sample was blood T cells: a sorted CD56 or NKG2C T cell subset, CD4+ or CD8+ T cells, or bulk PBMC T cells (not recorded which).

The CDR3 sequence is CASSLLKYQETQYF. The chain has TRBV5-1 and TRBJ2-5. This CDR3 has 14 residues. Germline V gene lookup returns CDR1 SGHRS and CDR2 YFSETQ.